These T cell receptor beta chains were read from a single sample in a study of blood T cell repertoires in COVID-19. Clones were read by immunoSEQ multiplex PCR, and TCRdb kept only the in-frame ones, dropping some. Of 650,000 to 800,000 clones detected, just under 90% appear once; the ten largest clones hold roughly 0.26%. The sequenced sample consisted of peripheral blood. The receptors here all came from a woman under 30 with acute or convalescent COVID-19. Each CDR3 is given with its conserved first and last residue. A D gene is named only where the DNA matches it firmly. The listing skips clone size in some rows; elsewhere it reads once, few, many or a size class.

abundance,j_gene,d_gene,v_gene,CDR3aa,CDR3nt
.,TRBJ2-3,TRBD2,TRBV7-2,CASSLEGLRQDTQYF,TGTGCCAGCAGCTTAGAGGGACTAAGGCAAGATACGCAGTATTTT
.,TRBJ1-2,.,TRBV4-1,CASSQGQANYGYTF,TGCGCCAGCAGCCAAGGACAGGCTAACTATGGCTACACCTTC
few,TRBJ1-1,TRBD1,TRBV19,CASSRDRDLNTEAFF,TGTGCCAGTAGTCGTGACAGGGATTTGAACACTGAAGCTTTCTTT
.,TRBJ2-3,TRBD1,TRBV5-1,CASSLGDRPSTDTQYF,TGCGCCAGCAGCCTGGGGGACAGGCCGAGCACAGATACGCAGTATTTT
.,TRBJ1-1,.,TRBV18,CASSPPGAGRVTEAFF,TGTGCCAGCTCACCACCGGGGGCAGGGAGAGTCACTGAAGCTTTCTTT
.,TRBJ1-4,TRBD1,TRBV29-1,CSVEEDRGSRANEKLFF,TGCAGCGTTGAAGAGGACAGGGGGTCGAGGGCTAATGAAAAACTGTTTTTT
.,TRBJ1-6,.,TRBV4-3,CASSQDGYNSPLHF,TGCGCCAGCAGCCAAGACGGGTATAATTCACCCCTCCACTTT
.,TRBJ2-2,.,TRBV7-9,CATSSGGELFF,TGTGCCACTTCATCGGGCGGGGAGCTGTTTTTT
.,TRBJ1-5,.,TRBV7-2,CASSFLGAGQPQHF,TGTGCCAGCAGCTTTCTGGGGGCTGGACAGCCCCAGCATTTT
.,TRBJ1-2,TRBD1,TRBV11-2,CASSLGQGAGYTF,TGTGCCAGCAGCTTAGGTCAGGGGGCTGGCTACACCTTC
.,TRBJ1-2,.,TRBV6-5,CASSYSLTAIYGYTF,TGTGCCAGCAGTTACTCGCTGACAGCGATCTATGGCTACACCTTC
.,TRBJ1-6,.,TRBV9,CASSSRPREGSPLHF,TGTGCCAGCAGCTCCAGACCCCGGGAGGGTTCACCCCTCCACTTT
few,TRBJ1-2,TRBD1,TRBV9,CASSQSGTGSYGYTF,TGTGCCAGCAGCCAAAGCGGGACAGGGAGCTATGGCTACACCTTC
.,TRBJ1-2,TRBD1,TRBV27,CASSDRPNYGYTF,TGTGCCAGCTCGGACAGGCCTAACTATGGCTACACCTTC
.,TRBJ1-5,TRBD1,TRBV23-1,CASTPRQGIGSNQPQHF,TGCGCCAGCACCCCCCGACAGGGGATAGGGAGCAATCAGCCCCAGCATTTT
.,TRBJ1-6,TRBD1,TRBV30,CAWSWDRSSYNSPLHF,TGTGCCTGGAGTTGGGACAGGAGCTCCTATAATTCACCCCTCCACTTT
few,TRBJ1-4,TRBD1,TRBV5-5,CASSIPGQGANTKGEKLFF,TGTGCCAGCAGCATACCGGGACAGGGGGCTAATACAAAGGGTGAAAAACTGTTTTTT
once,TRBJ1-1,.,TRBV2,CASSGGRTEAFF,TGTGCCAGCAGTGGTGGGAGGACTGAAGCTTTCTTT
.,TRBJ1-2,.,TRBV6-5,CASSYSGDQIWDGYTF,TGTGCCAGCAGTTATTCGGGAGACCAGATCTGGGATGGCTACACCTTC
.,TRBJ2-1,TRBD2,TRBV4-3,CASSSTSGALGQFF,TGCGCCAGCAGCTCGACTAGCGGGGCGTTAGGCCAGTTCTTC
.,TRBJ2-3,.,TRBV11-2,CASSLDQTDTQYF,TGTGCCAGCAGCTTAGATCAAACAGATACGCAGTATTTT
.,TRBJ1-6,TRBD1,TRBV5-1,CASSPGSGTAFNSPLHF,TGCGCCAGCAGCCCGGGATCCGGGACAGCCTTTAATTCACCCCTCCACTTT